This T cell receptor (beta chain) was sequenced during a study of T cells in Graves' hyperthyroidism and ophthalmopathy. This clonotype came up many times. Its matching antigen is unknown. RNA transcripts were the template for amplifying TCR beta CDR3 regions. In the first-round RT-PCR of the TCR CDR3, the HTBI primer set was used. From the multiplex PCR reads, TCRdb called clonotypes with MiXCR, one entry per CDR3 protein. The profile shows 400,000 to 550,000 distinct CDR3 sequences, about an eighth of them singletons. Findings and caveats of the study: Also found in blood were most expanded thyroid clonotypes above 0.001. Before onset, by a median of approximately 6.8 months, the model predicted ophthalmopathy.

Graves' hyperthyroidism showing no ophthalmopathy progression within 18 months was considered stable. Patients aged 18 to 65 had newly diagnosed hyperthyroidism of under 2 months' duration. V lost 3 bases to trimming and J lost 2 bases, with 16 bases between them. This CDR3 comprises 16 residues. Sequencing was performed on blood. This chain links TRBV12-3 or TRBV12-4 with TRBJ1-1; possible D gene TRBD1, 5 bases. This receptor was obtained from a woman between 18 and 29 years old with Graves' hyperthyroidism. The CDR3 bases are TGTGCCAGCAGTTTCTCGGGACCTATAACAAACACTGAAGCTTTCTTT. This gives the protein CASSFSGPITNTEAFF.